One and the same sample provided the 13 T cell receptor beta chains below, sequenced in a study of blood T cell repertoires in COVID-19 (dated by TCRdb to about 2020). Libraries were prepared through the immunoSEQ multiplex PCR assay. As stored in TCRdb, this immuneACCESS dataset retains in-frame rearrangements with V and J assigned. A fraction of the clones does not appear; measured against another copy, unresolved V genes explain less than half of the discrepancy, and the remainder lacks a known reason. Present in this sample are more than 9,500 clones, approximately 85% of which were seen just once. More than 5% of the sample belongs to the ten largest clones. The sequencing input was peripheral blood. The receptors come from a human donor in a cohort sampled during active COVID-19.

The V gene is TRBV30, the J gene TRBJ1-6; D gene unclear. From germline, CDR1 is GTSNPN and CDR2 SVGIG (reference sequence). This CDR3 contains 13 residues. Trimming shortened V by 2 bases and J by 7 bases, and 9 bases separated the two germline ends. The DNA for the CDR3 is TGTGCCTGGAGTATGGGGAGGAATTCACCCCTCCACTTT. This gives the protein CAWSMGRNSPLHF.

This clone appeared once. V gene TRBV18 combines with J gene TRBJ2-3; possible D gene TRBD2, 6 bases. This CDR3 is 13 amino acids long. The V gene's germline CDR1 is KGHSH and CDR2 LQKENI. Trimming pared 2 bases from V and 4 bases from J, leaving 7 bases between. The CDR3 DNA is TGTGCCAGCTCACCAGGAGGGGCAGATACGCAGTATTTT. Protein product: CASSPGGADTQYF.

The chain joins TRBV13 to TRBJ2-5; a possible D gene is TRBD2 (6 bases). The CDR3 loop spans 16 amino acids. V was pared by 1 base and J by 1 base, with 13 bases between. CDR1 is PRHDT and CDR2 is FYEKMQ in the germline V gene (reference sequence). CDR3 sequence: CASSLVSPGGQETQYF. DNA of the CDR3: TGTGCCAGCAGCTTAGTATCTCCCGGGGGCCAAGAGACCCAGTACTTC.

V gene TRBV15 combines with J gene TRBJ2-7; D is undetermined. V lost 0 bases, J lost 2 bases, and 11 bases lay in between. Germline CDR1 is LNHNV and CDR2 is YYDKDF (reference sequence). The CDR3 sequence is 15 residues long. In nucleotides, the CDR3 is TGTGCCACCAGCAGAGATCGAGCGACCCCCTACGAGCAGTACTTC. Its translation: CATSRDRATPYEQYF.

The V gene is TRBV25-1, the J gene TRBJ1-6; D call uncertain. This CDR3 has 14 amino acids. Germline CDR1 MGHDK, CDR2 SYGVNS. Between the trimmed V and J ends, which lost 3 bases and 10 bases, there was a span of 13 bases. In DNA, the CDR3 is TGTGCCAGCAGTGAGGCTGCGGGTCGCTCACCCCTCCACTTT. Its translation: CASSEAAGRSPLHF. Using reference TRBV25-1 and TRBJ1-6 for the parts outside the CDR3, the full variable domain is EADIYQTPRYLVIGTGKKITLECSQTMGHDKMYWYQQDPGMELHLIHYSYGVNSTEKGDLSSESTVSRIRTEHFPLTLESARPSHTSQYLCASSEAAGRSPLHFGNGTRLTVT.

DNA for the CDR3: TGTGCCAGCAGCGGACTAGGGAGCACAGATACGCAGTATTTT. It yields the protein CASSGLGSTDTQYF. This chain joins TRBV11-2 and TRBJ2-3, with 7 nucleotides matching TRBD2. This CDR3 has 14 amino acids. V trimming: 5 bases; J trimming: 0 bases; junction bases outside the gene matches: 2. Germline CDR1 is SGHAT and CDR2 is FQNNGV.

The genes are TRBV27 and TRBJ2-3; D remains unclear. CDR3 length: 13 amino acids. V shed 5 bases and J shed 4 bases, with 10 bases lying between them. Per the germline V gene, CDR1 is MNHEY and CDR2 is SMNVEV (reference sequence). The CDR3 here is CASSLLSPDTQYF. The DNA of the CDR3 is TGTGCCAGCAGTCTACTGTCTCCAGATACGCAGTATTTT.

The genes are TRBV5-6 and TRBJ2-1, with D hard to call. This CDR3 is 15 amino acids long. Trimming cost V 0 bases and J 1 base, with 8 bases left between them. From germline, CDR1 is SGHDT and CDR2 YYEEEE. CDR3 nucleotides: TGTGCCAGCAGCTTGGGAGGCGGTTCCTACAATGAGCAGTTCTTC. This encodes CASSLGGGSYNEQFF. Variable domain in full (rest from reference TRBV5-6 and TRBJ2-1): DAGVTQSPTHLIKTRGQQVTLRCSPKSGHDTVSWYQQALGQGPQFIFQYYEEEERQRGNFPDRFSGHQFPNYSSELNVNALLLGDSALYLCASSLGGGSYNEQFFGPGTRLTVL.

This rearrangement joins TRBV10-2 to TRBJ2-7; D may be TRBD1 (5 bases). There are 13 residues in the CDR3. Germline V lookup: CDR1 WSHSY, CDR2 SAAADI. Trimming stripped 5 bases from V and 5 bases from J, with 13 bases between. The CDR3 here is CASSSRQTNEQYF. The CDR3 nucleotides read TGCGCCAGCAGTTCGAGACAGACGAACGAGCAGTACTTC.

The chain carries TRBV25-1 and TRBJ2-7, with 9 bases identical to TRBD1. The CDR3 extends over 15 amino acids. The ends lost 7 bases at V and 1 base at J; junction bases unmatched: 8. The germline CDR1 and CDR2 sequences are MGHDK and SYGVNS. Here the CDR3 DNA reads TGTGCCAGCACCGTGGGGGACAGGGAATCCTACGAGCAGTACTTC. This codes for CASTVGDRESYEQYF.

The chain links TRBV3-1 (or the pseudogene TRBV3-2) to TRBJ1-4; 7 bases fit TRBD1. Trimming cost V 5 bases and J 8 bases; bases outside gene matches: 11. The CDR3 length is 15 residues. Germline assignment: CDR1 LGHDT and CDR2 YNNKEL (reference sequence). CDR3 protein: CASSENRGLGEKLFF. As DNA, the CDR3 is TGTGCCAGCAGCGAAAACAGGGGCCTGGGGGAAAAACTGTTTTTT.

The chain has TRBV29-1 and TRBJ2-3, with TRBD2 matching over 8 bases. The V segment lost 7 bases and the J segment 0 bases; nucleotides outside the gene matches: 6. This CDR3 is built from 14 residues. CDR1 SQVTM and CDR2 ANQGSEA come from the germline V gene. The CDR3 sequence is CSAAAGASTDTQYF. CDR3 DNA: TGCAGCGCCGCAGCGGGGGCTAGCACAGATACGCAGTATTTT.

This clone appeared once. V and J are TRBV5-1 and TRBJ1-1, with 7 bases that match TRBD1. Trimming took 4 bases from V and 7 from J; bases not matched to a gene: 10. The CDR3 consists of 14 residues. Per germline, CDR1 SGHRS and CDR2 YFSETQ. CDR3 in DNA: TGCGCCAGCAGCAAGGACAGGCCCGAATTTGAAGCTTTCTTT. Encoded protein: CASSKDRPEFEAFF.